The 31 T cell receptor beta chains below come from one sample, sequenced in a study of siplizumab effects on memory and regulatory T cells. Assay used: immunoSEQ multiplex PCR; TCRdb lists only in-frame clones, some missing. This table holds around 94,000 clones, 92% found once. The sequencing sample was made of CD4+ T cells sorted from blood. These receptors all stem from a human donor in good health.

This clone was counted a single time. The chain combines TRBV5-1 with TRBJ2-5, with 10 bases aligning to TRBD1. CDR3 size: 14 residues. The junction had 6 bases not matched to a gene; V was cut back by 4 bases and J by 6 bases. Germline lookup yields CDR1 SGHRS and CDR2 YFSETQ. The CDR3 region is CASSPGTGVKTQYF. Here the CDR3 DNA reads TGCGCCAGCAGCCCCGGGACAGGGGTAAAGACCCAGTACTTC.

This chain connects TRBV28 to TRBJ2-2; D not certain. Germline loops: CDR1 MDHEN, CDR2 SYDVKM. CDR3 length equals 11 residues. V lost 3 bases, J lost 6 bases, and 2 bases lay in between. The CDR3 DNA is TGTGCCAGCAGTTTTCCCGGGGAGCTGTTTTTT. It translates to CASSFPGELFF.

The chain couples TRBV29-1 to TRBJ2-7; D not certain. Germline CDR1 SQVTM, CDR2 ANQGSEA. This CDR3 is 12 amino acids long. Trimming removed 4 bases from V and 4 bases from J, with 11 bases in between. The CDR3 is CSVGTNFYEQYF. Written as DNA, the CDR3 is TGCAGCGTTGGAACAAATTTTTACGAGCAGTACTTC.

This chain links TRBV19 with TRBJ2-1; possibly TRBD1 for D (5 bases). The length of the CDR3 is 16 residues. CDR1 is LNHDA and CDR2 is SQIVND in the germline V gene (reference sequence). V gave up 5 bases and J gave up 5 bases, with 19 bases separating them. CDR3 DNA sequence: TGTGCCAGTAGTTCGCAAGACAGACATCGAAACAATGAGCAGTTCTTC. Encoded protein: CASSSQDRHRNNEQFF. Drawing the rest from reference TRBV19 and TRBJ2-1, the complete variable domain is DGGITQSPKYLFRKEGQNVTLSCEQNLNHDAMYWYRQDPGQGLRLIYYSQIVNDFQKGDIAEGYSVSREKKESFPLTVTSAQKNPTAFYLCASSSQDRHRNNEQFFGPGTRLTVL.

The CDR3 coding sequence is TGTGCCAGCAGCTCTACAGGGGACGAGCAGTACTTC. The encoded protein is CASSSTGDEQYF. This chain links TRBV13 with TRBJ2-7; TRBD1 matches at 7 bases. Germline trimming cut 4 bases from V and 5 bases from J; bases unmatched to any gene: 2. The CDR3 contains 12 residues. Per the germline V gene, CDR1 is PRHDT and CDR2 is FYEKMQ (reference sequence).

The chain has TRBV18 and TRBJ1-3, with D possibly TRBD1 on 5 matching bases. The germline gives CDR1 KGHSH, CDR2 LQKENI. CDR3 length: 15 residues. V was cut by 3 bases and J by 4 bases, with 13 bases left in between. CDR3 DNA sequence: TGTGCCAGCTCACCCAGAAGGGGAGAAGGAAACACCATATATTTT. Its protein is CASSPRRGEGNTIYF.

The chain recombines TRBV30 with TRBJ1-4; no firm D call. V was cut by 3 bases and J by 0 bases, with 11 bases left in between. Germline CDR1 is GTSNPN and CDR2 is SVGIG (reference sequence). The CDR3 has 15 residues. CDR3 nucleotides: TGTGCCTGGAGCAAACGACTCGCAACTAATGAAAAACTGTTTTTT. This encodes CAWSKRLATNEKLFF.

V usage is TRBV5-1 and J usage is TRBJ2-7; 8 bases line up with TRBD2. Germline CDR1 is SGHRS and CDR2 is YFSETQ. V lost 3 bases, J lost 2 bases, and 4 bases stayed unmatched. This CDR3 is built from 14 residues. Here the CDR3 DNA reads TGCGCCAGCAGCTCGGCGGGAGGCGCCTACGAGCAGTACTTC. Protein sequence: CASSSAGGAYEQYF. Based on the CDR3 plus reference TRBV5-1 and TRBJ2-7, the full variable domain is KAGVTQTPRYLIKTRGQQVTLSCSPISGHRSVSWYQQTPGQGLQFLFEYFSETQRNKGNFPGRFSGRQFSNSRSEMNVSTLELGDSALYLCASSSAGGAYEQYFGPGTRLTVT.

The genes are TRBV11-1 and TRBJ1-1; a weak D match, TRBD1 (5 bases). The germline gives CDR1 SGHAT, CDR2 FQDESV (reference sequence). This CDR3 comprises 13 residues. The V end was cut by 7 bases, the J end by 1 base, with 10 bases between. The chain's CDR3 is CASTLTANTEAFF. CDR3 DNA: TGTGCCAGCACATTGACAGCGAACACTGAAGCTTTCTTT. The full variable domain, its missing parts supplied by reference TRBV11-1 and TRBJ1-1, is EAEVAQSPRYKITEKSQAVAFWCDPISGHATLYWYRQILGQGPELLVQFQDESVVDDSQLPKDRFSAERLKGVDSTLKIQPAELGDSAMYLCASTLTANTEAFFGQGTRLTVV.

This clone turned up a few times. The CDR3 protein is CASSLAGGSGRETQYF. The CDR3 DNA sequence: TGTGCCAGCAGCTTAGCCGGCGGGAGTGGGAGAGAGACCCAGTACTTC. V and J are TRBV7-2 and TRBJ2-5; 7 bases are shared with TRBD2. Germline V gene sequence: CDR1 SGHTA, CDR2 FQGNSA. The CDR3 extends over 16 amino acids. Trimming at V came to 0 bases and at J to 4 bases, leaving 8 bases not matched to a gene. The variable domain in full, completed from reference TRBV7-2 and TRBJ2-5, reads GAGVSQSPSNKVTEKGKDVELRCDPISGHTALYWYRQSLGQGLEFLIYFQGNSAPDKSGLPSDRFSAERTGGSVSTLTIQRTQQEDSAVYLCASSLAGGSGRETQYFGPGTRLLVL.

This clone was observed a single time. The chain has TRBV7-6 and TRBJ2-7; TRBD2 might be the D (6 bases). The ends were cut back, 2 bases at V and 4 bases at J, with 24 bases in the middle. This CDR3 is 18 amino acids long. Germline V CDR1 and CDR2: SGHVS, FNYEAQ. In DNA, the CDR3 is TGTGCCAGCAGCTTACATGCTTCCACTAGCTTAGTCGTGTACGAGCAGTACTTC. It codes for CASSLHASTSLVVYEQYF.

The V call is TRBV11-2, the J call TRBJ1-3; D call uncertain. The length of the CDR3 is 16 residues. The V and J ends lost 1 base and 4 bases respectively, with 14 bases between them. Germline values: CDR1 SGHAT, CDR2 FQNNGV. The CDR3: CASSLAGSGLGNTIYF. CDR3 sequence (DNA): TGTGCCAGCAGCTTAGCGGGGAGTGGGCTGGGAAACACCATATATTTT.

The chain uses TRBV19 and TRBJ2-3, with 7 bases identical to TRBD2. Germline values: CDR1 LNHDA, CDR2 SQIVND (reference sequence). This CDR3 is built from 15 residues. V shed 7 bases, J shed 0 bases, and the junction held 7 bases outside the gene matches. This CDR3 reads CASNLLGGSTDTQYF. CDR3 in DNA: TGTGCCAGTAACCTTTTGGGGGGGAGCACAGATACGCAGTATTTT.

The gene calls are TRBV6-5 and TRBJ2-7; D unresolved. V was cut by 0 bases and J by 5 bases, with 5 bases left in between. The germline V gene encodes CDR1 MNHEY and CDR2 SVGAGI. CDR3 length: 12 amino acids. The CDR3 loop reads CASSYSSDEQYF. In DNA form, the CDR3 reads TGTGCCAGCAGTTACTCGAGCGACGAGCAGTACTTC.

V is TRBV4-1 and J is TRBJ2-1; 7 bases match TRBD1. The V and J ends lost 6 bases and 4 bases, in that order; junction bases with no gene match: 6. The CDR3 is 14 residues long. Germline CDR1 and CDR2: MGHRA and YSYEKL. The CDR3 sequence is CASRDSGQYNEQFF. The CDR3 nucleotides read TGCGCCAGCAGAGATTCGGGACAGTACAATGAGCAGTTCTTC.

The J gene is TRBJ2-7, the V gene TRBV15; D gene unclear. V was shortened by 3 bases and J by 1 base, with 7 bases between the two germline ends. The CDR3 spans 13 residues. Germline V lookup: CDR1 LNHNV, CDR2 YYDKDF (reference sequence). CDR3 nucleotides: TGTGCCACCAGCAGGTCCTCATCCTACGAGCAGTACTTC. Translation: CATSRSSSYEQYF.

The V gene is TRBV25-1, the J gene TRBJ2-3; the D gene is possibly TRBD1 (6 bases). The CDR3 runs to 15 residues. Trimming stripped 8 bases from V and 2 bases from J, with 17 bases between. The V gene's germline CDR1 is MGHDK and CDR2 SYGVNS. CDR3 region: CASSTGTSLTDTQYF. CDR3 coding DNA: TGTGCCAGCTCAACCGGGACATCCCTCACAGATACGCAGTATTTT.

This clone was detected only once. The chain joins TRBV28 to TRBJ2-7; 10 bases agree with TRBD2. CDR3 length equals 14 residues. The V gene end was trimmed by 1 base and the J gene end by 3 bases; junction bases not matched to a gene: 0. Germline V gene lookup returns CDR1 MDHEN and CDR2 SYDVKM. The CDR3 DNA reads as TGTGCCAGCAGTTTATCTAGCGGGAGCTACGAGCAGTACTTC. This codes for CASSLSSGSYEQYF.

The rearrangement joins TRBV11-1 to TRBJ2-5; D not resolved. The V end lost 5 bases, the J end lost 4 bases, and 11 bases lay between the germline ends. CDR3 length: 13 amino acids. CDR1 is SGHAT, CDR2 FQDESV, per germline (reference sequence). Here the CDR3 reads CASSPGHRETQYF. In DNA, the CDR3 is TGTGCCAGCAGCCCCGGGCACCGAGAGACCCAGTACTTC.

In its sample, this clone was seen once. The chain links TRBV11-2 to TRBJ2-2, with 8 bases matching TRBD1. The V gene's germline CDR1 is SGHAT and CDR2 FQNNGV. J was trimmed by 7 bases and V by 4 bases; bases with no gene match: 8. CDR3 length: 15 residues. The CDR3 bases are TGTGCCAGCAGCTCCGACAGGGGAAAAGGCGGGGAGCTGTTTTTT. Amino acid sequence: CASSSDRGKGGELFF.

The V gene is TRBV10-3, the J gene TRBJ2-7; D is unclear. Germline loops: CDR1 ENHRY, CDR2 SYGVKD. This CDR3 region has 14 residues. V lost 4 bases to trimming and J lost 0 bases, with 10 bases between them. CDR3: CAISATTLSYEQYF. The CDR3 nucleotides read TGTGCCATCAGTGCCACCACACTCTCCTACGAGCAGTACTTC.

The chain is built from TRBV5-1 and TRBJ2-3; D unresolved. Trimming cost V 4 bases and J 5 bases, with 8 bases left between them. The CDR3 length is 12 residues. Germline V gene data show CDR1 as SGHRS and CDR2 as YFSETQ. This CDR3 reads CASSPEIDTQYF. The CDR3 DNA follows: TGCGCCAGCAGCCCCGAGATAGATACGCAGTATTTT.

V is TRBV28 and J is TRBJ2-7; D possibly matches TRBD1 or TRBD2 (5 bases each). The CDR3 length is 15 residues. Germline V CDR1 and CDR2: MDHEN, SYDVKM. Deletions cut 4 bases from V and 2 bases from J, with 15 bases between. CDR3 coding DNA: TGTGCCAGCAGTTCTTACCGGGACCAACCCTACGAGCAGTACTTC. This sequence encodes CASSSYRDQPYEQYF.

This chain links TRBV30 with TRBJ2-5, with D possibly being TRBD2 (5 bases). This CDR3 contains 13 residues. Germline lookup yields CDR1 GTSNPN and CDR2 SVGIG (reference sequence). Between the trimmed V and J ends, which lost 8 bases and 4 bases, there was a span of 17 bases. In nucleotides, the CDR3 is TGTGCCATGAACGGGATTCGAGGAGAGACCCAGTACTTC. Translation: CAMNGIRGETQYF.

The chain links TRBV5-5 to TRBJ2-7, with 8 bases aligning to TRBD1. There are 13 residues in the CDR3. Germline CDR1 and CDR2: SGHKS and YYEKEE (reference sequence). J gave up 4 bases and V 3 bases, and 3 bases lay outside the gene matches. The CDR3 reads CASSWWTGYEQYF. CDR3 nucleotide sequence: TGTGCCAGCAGCTGGTGGACAGGGTACGAGCAGTACTTC.

V and J are TRBV5-1 and TRBJ2-1, with unresolved D. With 0 bases removed from V and 0 bases from J, the gap between germline ends came to 10 bases. This CDR3 is 16 amino acids long. CDR1 and CDR2 from the germline V gene are SGHRS and YFSETQ. CDR3 residues: CASSLDGRISYNEQFF. The CDR3 DNA follows: TGCGCCAGCAGCTTGGACGGGCGTATCTCCTACAATGAGCAGTTCTTC.

In its sample, this clone was seen once. This sequence joins TRBV10-2 and TRBJ2-3, with TRBD2 matching 11 bases. Trimming cost V 8 bases and J 4 bases; bases outside gene matches: 5. Germline values: CDR1 WSHSY, CDR2 SAAADI. The CDR3 covers 14 residues. The CDR3 DNA follows: TGCGCCAGCCGACTAGCGGGGAAGTCAGATACGCAGTATTTT. Translation: CASRLAGKSDTQYF.

This clone was seen once. Here the CDR3 DNA reads TGTGCCAGCAGCCCCGGGACAGTCTACGAGCAGTACTTC. Translated, it gives CASSPGTVYEQYF. The rearrangement joins TRBV11-2 to TRBJ2-7; 7 bases line up with TRBD1. J lost 3 bases, V lost 5 bases, and 4 bases had no gene match. This CDR3 spans 13 amino acids. Looked up from germline, CDR1 is SGHAT and CDR2 is FQNNGV.

V gene TRBV11-2 combines with J gene TRBJ2-5, with 7 bases lining up with TRBD2. CDR3 length: 18 residues. Per germline, CDR1 SGHAT and CDR2 FQNNGV. Trimming removed 1 base from V and 0 bases from J; junction bases left unmatched: 11. CDR3 DNA: TGTGCCAGCAGCTTAGCCACCCCGTGGGCGGGGGACCAAGAGACCCAGTACTTC. Its protein product is CASSLATPWAGDQETQYF.

This chain uses TRBV7-6 with TRBJ2-7, with 10 bases lining up with TRBD2. CDR3 length equals 15 residues. Germline V gene sequence: CDR1 SGHVS, CDR2 FNYEAQ. The V segment lost 0 bases and the J segment 7 bases; nucleotides outside the gene matches: 6. CDR3 loop: CASSLAASGSGEQYF. CDR3 DNA: TGTGCCAGCAGCTTAGCAGCTAGCGGGAGTGGGGAGCAGTACTTC.

The chain has TRBV18 and TRBJ1-6, with D maybe TRBD1 (5 bases). Deletions cut 3 bases from V and 5 bases from J, with 20 bases between. The CDR3 is 18 amino acids. Germline V gene lookup returns CDR1 KGHSH and CDR2 LQKENI. The CDR3, as DNA: TGTGCCAGCTCACCGACCCTGCAGGGCGGGACCCATAATTCACCCCTCCACTTT. Residues: CASSPTLQGGTHNSPLHF.